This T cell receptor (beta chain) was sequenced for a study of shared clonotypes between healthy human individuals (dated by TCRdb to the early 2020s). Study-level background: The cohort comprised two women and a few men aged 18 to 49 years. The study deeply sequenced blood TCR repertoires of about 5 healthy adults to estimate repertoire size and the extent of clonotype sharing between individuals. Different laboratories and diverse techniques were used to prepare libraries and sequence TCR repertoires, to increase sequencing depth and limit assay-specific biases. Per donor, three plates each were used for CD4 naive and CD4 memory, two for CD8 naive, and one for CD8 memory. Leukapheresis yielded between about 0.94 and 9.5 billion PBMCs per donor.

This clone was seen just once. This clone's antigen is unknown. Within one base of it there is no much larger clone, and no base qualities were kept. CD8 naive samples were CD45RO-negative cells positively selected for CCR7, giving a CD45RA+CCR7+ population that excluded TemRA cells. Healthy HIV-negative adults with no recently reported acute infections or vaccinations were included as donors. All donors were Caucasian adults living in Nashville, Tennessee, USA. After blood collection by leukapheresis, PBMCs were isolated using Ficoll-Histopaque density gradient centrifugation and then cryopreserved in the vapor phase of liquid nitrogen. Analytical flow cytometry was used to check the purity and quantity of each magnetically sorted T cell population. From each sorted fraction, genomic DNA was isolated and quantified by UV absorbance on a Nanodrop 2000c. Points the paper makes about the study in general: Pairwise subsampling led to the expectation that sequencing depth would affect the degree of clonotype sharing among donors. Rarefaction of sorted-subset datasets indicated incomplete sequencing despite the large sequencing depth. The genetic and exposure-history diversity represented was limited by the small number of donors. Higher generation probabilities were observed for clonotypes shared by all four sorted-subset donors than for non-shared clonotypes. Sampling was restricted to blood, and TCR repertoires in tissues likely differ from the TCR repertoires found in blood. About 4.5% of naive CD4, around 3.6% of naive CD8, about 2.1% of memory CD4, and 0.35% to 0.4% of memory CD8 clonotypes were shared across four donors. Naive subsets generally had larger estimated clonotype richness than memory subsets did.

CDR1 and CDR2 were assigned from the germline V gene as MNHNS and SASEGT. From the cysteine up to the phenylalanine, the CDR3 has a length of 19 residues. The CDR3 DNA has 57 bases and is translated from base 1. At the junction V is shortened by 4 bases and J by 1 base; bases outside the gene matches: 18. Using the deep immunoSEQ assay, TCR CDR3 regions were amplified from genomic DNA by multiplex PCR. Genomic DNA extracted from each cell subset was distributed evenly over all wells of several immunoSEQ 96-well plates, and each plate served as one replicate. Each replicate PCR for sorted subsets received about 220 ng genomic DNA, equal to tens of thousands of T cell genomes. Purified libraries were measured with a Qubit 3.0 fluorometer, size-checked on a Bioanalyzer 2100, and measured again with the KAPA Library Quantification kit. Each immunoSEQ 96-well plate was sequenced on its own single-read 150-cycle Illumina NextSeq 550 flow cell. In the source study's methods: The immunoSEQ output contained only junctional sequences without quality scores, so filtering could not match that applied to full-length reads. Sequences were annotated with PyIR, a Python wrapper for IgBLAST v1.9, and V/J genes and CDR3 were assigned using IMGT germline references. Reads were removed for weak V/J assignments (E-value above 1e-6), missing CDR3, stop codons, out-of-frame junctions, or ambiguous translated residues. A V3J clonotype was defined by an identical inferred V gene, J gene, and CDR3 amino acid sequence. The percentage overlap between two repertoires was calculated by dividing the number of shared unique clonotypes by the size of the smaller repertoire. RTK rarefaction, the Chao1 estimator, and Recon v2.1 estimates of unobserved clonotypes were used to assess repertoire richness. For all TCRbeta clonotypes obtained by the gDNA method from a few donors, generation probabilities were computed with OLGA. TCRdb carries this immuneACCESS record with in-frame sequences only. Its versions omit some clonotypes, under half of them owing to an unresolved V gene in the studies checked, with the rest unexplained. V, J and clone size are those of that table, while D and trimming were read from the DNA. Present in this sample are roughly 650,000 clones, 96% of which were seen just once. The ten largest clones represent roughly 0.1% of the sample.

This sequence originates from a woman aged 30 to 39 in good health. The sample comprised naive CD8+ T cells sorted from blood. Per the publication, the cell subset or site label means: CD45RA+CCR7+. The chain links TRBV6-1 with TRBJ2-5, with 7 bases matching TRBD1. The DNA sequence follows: TGTGCCAGCAGTGGAGCGACAGGGAGAAGGTTGTTAGGCCAAGAGACCCAGTACTTC. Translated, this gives CASSGATGRRLLGQETQYF.